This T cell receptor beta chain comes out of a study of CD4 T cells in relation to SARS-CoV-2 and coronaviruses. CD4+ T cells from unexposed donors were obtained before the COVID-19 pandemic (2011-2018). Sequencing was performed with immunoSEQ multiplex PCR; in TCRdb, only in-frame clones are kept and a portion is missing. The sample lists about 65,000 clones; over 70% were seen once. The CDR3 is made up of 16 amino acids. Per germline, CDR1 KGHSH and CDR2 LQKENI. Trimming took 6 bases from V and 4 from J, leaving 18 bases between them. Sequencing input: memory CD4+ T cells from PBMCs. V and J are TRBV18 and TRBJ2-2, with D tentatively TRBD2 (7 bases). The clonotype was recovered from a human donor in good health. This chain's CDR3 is CASSITAGAGTGELFF. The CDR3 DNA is TGTGCCAGCTCTATAACGGCGGGGGCTGGCACCGGGGAGCTGTTTTTT.